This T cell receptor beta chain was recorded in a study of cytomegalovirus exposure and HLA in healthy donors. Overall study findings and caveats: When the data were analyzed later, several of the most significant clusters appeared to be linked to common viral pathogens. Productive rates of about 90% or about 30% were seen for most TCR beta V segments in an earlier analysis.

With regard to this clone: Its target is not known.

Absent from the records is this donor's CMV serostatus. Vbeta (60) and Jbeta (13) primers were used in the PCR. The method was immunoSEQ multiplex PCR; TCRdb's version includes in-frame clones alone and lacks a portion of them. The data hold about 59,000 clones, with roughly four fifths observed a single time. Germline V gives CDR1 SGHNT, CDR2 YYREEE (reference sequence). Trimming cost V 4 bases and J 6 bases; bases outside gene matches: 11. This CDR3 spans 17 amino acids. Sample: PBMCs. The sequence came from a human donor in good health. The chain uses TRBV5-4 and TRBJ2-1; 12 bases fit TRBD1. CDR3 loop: CASSLPGRDRGLNEQFF. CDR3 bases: TGTGCCAGCAGCCTTCCGGGCCGGGACAGGGGGCTCAATGAGCAGTTCTTC. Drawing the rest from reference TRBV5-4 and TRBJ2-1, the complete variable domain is ETGVTQSPTHLIKTRGQQVTLRCSSQSGHNTVSWYQQALGQGPQFIFQYYREEENGRGNFPPRFSGLQFPNYSSELNVNALELDDSALYLCASSLPGRDRGLNEQFFGPGTRLTVL.